The present T cell receptor (beta chain) was sequenced within a study of cytomegalovirus exposure and HLA in healthy donors. Study in general: Genotyping showed 81% of 350 to 400 donors falling in the Caucasian-associated ancestry cluster.

Of note for this clone: Its specificity is unknown.

The CDR3 is made up of 18 amino acids. Trimming left V 5 bases short and J 4 bases short, with 21 bases between. CDR1 and CDR2 from the germline V gene are SGHTA and FQGNSA. PCR employed 60 Vbeta and 13 Jbeta primers. Data came from immunoSEQ multiplex PCR; TCRdb stores just in-frame clones and leaves some out. The sample yields 150,000 to 200,000 clones, approximately 71% seen once. The donors, nominally healthy at sampling, likely had unrecorded immune exposures. Study outcomes and limitations: Several of the most significant clusters appeared linked to common viral pathogens, based on a later analysis. The study reported that TCR beta sequences accurately predicted HLA-A and HLA-B alleles in most subjects.

The sequence came from a woman aged 35 to 49 in good health and CMV-seropositive. The rearrangement links TRBV7-2 to TRBJ2-6, with D perhaps matching TRBD2 (6 bases). Specimen: PBMCs. Here the CDR3 reads CASSRRDGGVRGANVLTF. The CDR3 coding sequence is TGTGCCAGCAGCCGGAGGGACGGGGGAGTGAGGGGGGCCAACGTCCTGACTTTC. Based on the CDR3 plus reference TRBV7-2 and TRBJ2-6, the full variable domain is GAGVSQSPSNKVTEKGKDVELRCDPISGHTALYWYRQSLGQGLEFLIYFQGNSAPDKSGLPSDRFSAERTGGSVSTLTIQRTQQEDSAVYLCASSRRDGGVRGANVLTFGAGSRLTVL.